This TCR beta chain stems from a study of PD-L1 blockade in urothelial cancer. Whole-study context: Samples came from 3 weeks, at the second dose, and 6 weeks into treatment.

Libraries were prepared by immunoSEQ multiplex PCR; TCRdb keeps only in-frame clonotypes and omits some of them. The table shows roughly 60,000 clones, with roughly 80% occurring only once. CDR3 size: 16 residues. Germline V lookup: CDR1 SNHLY, CDR2 FYNNEI. V was cut by 7 bases and J by 2 bases, with 18 bases left in between. The receptor comes from a man in his 70s with urothelial cancer. The sample was PBMCs, taken around atezolizumab (anti-PD-L1) treatment. This chain connects TRBV2 to TRBJ1-3, with a tentative D call TRBD1 (6 bases). The CDR3 nucleotides read TGTGCCAGCATGCAGGGAGGGGGGGCAGCTGGAAACACCATATATTTT. The encoded protein is CASMQGGGAAGNTIYF.